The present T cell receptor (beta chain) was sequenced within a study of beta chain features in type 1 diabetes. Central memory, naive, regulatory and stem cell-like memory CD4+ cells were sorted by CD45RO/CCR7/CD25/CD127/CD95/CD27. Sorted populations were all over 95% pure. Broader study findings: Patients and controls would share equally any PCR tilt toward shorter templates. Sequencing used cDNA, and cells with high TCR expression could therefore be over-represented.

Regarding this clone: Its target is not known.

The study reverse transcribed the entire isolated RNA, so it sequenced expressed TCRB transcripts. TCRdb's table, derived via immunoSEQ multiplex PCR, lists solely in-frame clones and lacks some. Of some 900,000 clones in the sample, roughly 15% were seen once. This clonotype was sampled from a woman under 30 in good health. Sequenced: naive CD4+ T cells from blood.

The CDR3 bases are TGTGCCAGCAGGTCAGGCGGTCAGCCCCAGCATTTT. It translates to CASRSGGQPQHF. The chain carries TRBV25-1 and TRBJ1-5; D is ambiguous. The CDR3 is 12 residues long. V gave up 6 bases and J gave up 6 bases, with 9 bases separating them. The V gene's germline CDR1 is MGHDK and CDR2 SYGVNS.